The clone carrying this T cell receptor beta chain was seen a few times. The antigen remains undetermined. This PCR relied on a set of 60 Vbeta primers and 13 Jbeta primers. The protocol was immunoSEQ multiplex PCR, while the TCRdb copy is restricted to in-frame clones and leaves out a portion. The table records 150,000 or so clones, around three quarters of them present only once. These data belong to a study of cytomegalovirus exposure and HLA in healthy donors. Findings and caveats of the study: Immune exposure information available was restricted to CMV serostatus. In a later analysis, HLA-C alleles had the fewest associated TCRs, DRB1 alleles the most. Later findings reportedly placed an Asian-associated ancestry cluster below the 666-donor mean for N-insertions. What was likely a sequencing artifact was a cluster of highly shared sequence variants.

Deletions cut 0 bases from V and 0 bases from J, with 9 bases between. In germline, CDR1 is SGHRS, CDR2 YFSETQ. The CDR3 contains 15 residues. This chain links TRBV5-1 with TRBJ1-1; D is undetermined. Sequences were obtained from PBMCs. This receptor was taken from a woman aged 40 to 49 in good health and CMV-seropositive. The CDR3 spells CASSLARGLNTEAFF. In nucleotides, the CDR3 is TGCGCCAGCAGCTTGGCTCGGGGATTGAACACTGAAGCTTTCTTT.